These 2 T cell receptor beta chains were sequenced from one sample in a study of blood T cell repertoires in COVID-19 (dated by TCRdb to the early 2020s). Libraries were made using the immunoSEQ multiplex PCR assay. In its TCRdb copy, this immuneACCESS table keeps in-frame sequences only and misses some clones. Where compared with another copy, unresolved V genes explain less than half of these, and the others have no known cause. The sample data list nearly 45,000 clones, and about 80% of these were observed just once. The ten largest clones capture around 15% of the sample. Sequences were obtained from peripheral blood. These receptors all come from a human donor in a cohort sampled during active COVID-19.

V and J are TRBV11-2 and TRBJ1-1; D may be TRBD1 (5 bases). This CDR3 has 15 residues. Germline CDR1 is SGHAT and CDR2 is FQNNGV. Trimming removed 3 bases at V and 3 bases at J, with 14 bases between. The CDR3 sequence is CASSFLRVRDTEAFF. DNA for the CDR3: TGTGCCAGCAGCTTTCTCAGGGTTCGGGACACTGAAGCTTTCTTT.

The chain carries TRBV12-3 or TRBV12-4 and TRBJ2-7; no clear D. Trimming shortened V by 5 bases and J by 7 bases, and 9 bases separated the two germline ends. The CDR3 loop spans 11 amino acids. CDR3 DNA: TGTGCCAGCAGTCACGTCGGGGAGCAGTACTTC. It translates to CASSHVGEQYF.